The subject of this entry is one T cell receptor beta chain. Its target is not known. TCR beta rearrangements were amplified from peripheral blood genomic DNA. Germline CDR1 is MGHDK and CDR2 is SYGVNS. The CDR3 loop spans 14 amino acids. Trimming took off 9 bases at V and 3 bases at J, with 17 bases between the two ends. The entry originates in a study of T cell repertoires in aging, cancer and after chemotherapy. Broader study findings: In healthy donors, age-related TCR diversity loss mainly reflected lost richness. Compared with age-matched healthy donors, untreated hematological or solid cancer patients showed higher blood TCR clonality. Median generation probability rose over the chemotherapy interval in each cancer cohort, suggesting rebound thymic output.

A mixed TRB-A/B primer pool amplified rearranged TRB by multiplex touch-down PCR. Via MiXCR, TCRdb re-called the multiplex PCR reads, giving one row per CDR3 protein. The sample includes approximately 1,300 distinct CDR3 sequences, 25% of them seen just once. This chain joins TRBV25-1 and TRBJ1-2, with D perhaps TRBD1 (5 bases). This clonotype was obtained from a human donor with a solid tumor. What was sequenced was blood. CDR3 loop: CARVGRQGDYGYTF. In DNA form, the CDR3 reads TGTGCCAGAGTGGGCCGCCAGGGAGACTATGGCTACACCTTC.